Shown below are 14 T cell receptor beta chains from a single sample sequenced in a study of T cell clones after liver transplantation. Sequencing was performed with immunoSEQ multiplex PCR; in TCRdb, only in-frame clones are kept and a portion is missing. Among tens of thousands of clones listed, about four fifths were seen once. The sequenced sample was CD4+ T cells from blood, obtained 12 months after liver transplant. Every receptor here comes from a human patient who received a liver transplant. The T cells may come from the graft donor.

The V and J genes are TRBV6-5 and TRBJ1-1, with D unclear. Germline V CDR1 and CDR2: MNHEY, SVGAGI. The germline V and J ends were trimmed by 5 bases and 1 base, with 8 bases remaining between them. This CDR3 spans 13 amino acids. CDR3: CASSGAKNTEAFF. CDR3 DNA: TGTGCCAGCAGTGGAGCCAAGAACACTGAAGCTTTCTTT.

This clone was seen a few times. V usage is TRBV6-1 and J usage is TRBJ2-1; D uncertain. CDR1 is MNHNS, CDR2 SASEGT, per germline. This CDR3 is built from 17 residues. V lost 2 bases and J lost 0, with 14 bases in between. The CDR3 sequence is CASSELTGMSSYNEQFF. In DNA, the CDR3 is TGTGCCAGCAGTGAACTGACCGGCATGAGCTCCTACAATGAGCAGTTCTTC.

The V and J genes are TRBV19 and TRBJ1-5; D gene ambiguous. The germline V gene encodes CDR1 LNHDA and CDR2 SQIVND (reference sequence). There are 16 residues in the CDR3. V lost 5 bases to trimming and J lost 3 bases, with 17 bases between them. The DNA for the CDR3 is TGTGCCAGTAGTCCAACGAGCCGAGTGGTCAATCAGCCCCAGCATTTT. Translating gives CASSPTSRVVNQPQHF.

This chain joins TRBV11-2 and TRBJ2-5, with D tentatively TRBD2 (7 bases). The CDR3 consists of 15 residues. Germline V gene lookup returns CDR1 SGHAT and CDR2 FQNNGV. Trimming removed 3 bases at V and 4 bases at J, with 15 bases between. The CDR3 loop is CASSFTRGGPETQYF. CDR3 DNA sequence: TGTGCCAGCAGCTTTACGAGGGGGGGGCCAGAGACCCAGTACTTC.

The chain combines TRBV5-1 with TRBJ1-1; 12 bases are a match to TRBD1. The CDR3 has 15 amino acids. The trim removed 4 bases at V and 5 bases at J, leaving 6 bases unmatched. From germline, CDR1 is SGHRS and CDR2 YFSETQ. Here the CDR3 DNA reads TGCGCCAGCAGCACACCGGGACAGGGGGCAACTGAAGCTTTCTTT. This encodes CASSTPGQGATEAFF.

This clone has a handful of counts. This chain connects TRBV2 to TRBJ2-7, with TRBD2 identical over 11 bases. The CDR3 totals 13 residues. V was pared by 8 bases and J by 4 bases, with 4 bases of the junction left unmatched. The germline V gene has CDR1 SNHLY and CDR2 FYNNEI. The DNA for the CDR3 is TGTGCCAGCTCCGGGACTAGCGGATACGAGCAGTACTTC. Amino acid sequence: CASSGTSGYEQYF.

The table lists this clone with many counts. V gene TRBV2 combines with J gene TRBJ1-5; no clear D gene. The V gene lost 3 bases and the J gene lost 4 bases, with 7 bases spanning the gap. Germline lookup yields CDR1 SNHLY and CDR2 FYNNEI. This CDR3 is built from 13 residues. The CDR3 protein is CASSDSVNQPQHF. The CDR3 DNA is TGTGCCAGCAGTGATAGTGTGAATCAGCCCCAGCATTTT. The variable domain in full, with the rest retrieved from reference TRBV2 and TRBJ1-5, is EPEVTQTPSHQVTQMGQEVILRCVPISNHLYFYWYRQILGQKVEFLVSFYNNEISEKSEIFDDQFSVERPDGSNFTLKIRSTKLEDSAMYFCASSDSVNQPQHFGDGTRLSIL.

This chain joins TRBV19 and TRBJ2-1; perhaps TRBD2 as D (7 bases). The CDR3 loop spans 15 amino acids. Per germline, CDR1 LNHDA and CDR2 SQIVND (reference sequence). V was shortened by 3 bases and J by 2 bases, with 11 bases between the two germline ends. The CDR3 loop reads CASSMTGGTYNEQFF. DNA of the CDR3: TGTGCCAGTAGTATGACGGGGGGCACCTACAATGAGCAGTTCTTC.

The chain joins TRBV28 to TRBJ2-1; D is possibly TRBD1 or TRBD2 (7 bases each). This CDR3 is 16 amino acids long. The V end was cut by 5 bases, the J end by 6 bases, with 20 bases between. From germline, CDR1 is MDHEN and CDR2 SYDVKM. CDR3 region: CASSPLGGGVSNEQFF. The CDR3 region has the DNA TGTGCCAGCAGTCCCCTGGGAGGGGGCGTCTCCAATGAGCAGTTCTTC.

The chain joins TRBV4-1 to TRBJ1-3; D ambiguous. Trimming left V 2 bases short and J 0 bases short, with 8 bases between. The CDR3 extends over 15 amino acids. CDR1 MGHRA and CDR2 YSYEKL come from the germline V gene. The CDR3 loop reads CASSQPRSSGNTIYF. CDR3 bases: TGCGCCAGCAGCCAACCAAGGAGCTCTGGAAACACCATATATTTT.

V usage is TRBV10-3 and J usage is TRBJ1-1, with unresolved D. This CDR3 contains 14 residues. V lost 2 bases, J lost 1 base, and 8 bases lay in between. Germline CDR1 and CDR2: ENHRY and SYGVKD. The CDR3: CAISETQQNTEAFF. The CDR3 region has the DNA TGTGCCATCAGTGAGACACAACAGAACACTGAAGCTTTCTTT.

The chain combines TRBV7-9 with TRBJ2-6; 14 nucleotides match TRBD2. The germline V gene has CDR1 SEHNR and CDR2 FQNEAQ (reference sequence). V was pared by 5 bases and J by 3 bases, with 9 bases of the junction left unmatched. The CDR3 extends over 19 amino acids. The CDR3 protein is CASSLGLAGDPGGANVLTF. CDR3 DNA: TGTGCCAGCAGCCTGGGACTAGCGGGAGACCCGGGTGGGGCCAACGTCCTGACTTTC.

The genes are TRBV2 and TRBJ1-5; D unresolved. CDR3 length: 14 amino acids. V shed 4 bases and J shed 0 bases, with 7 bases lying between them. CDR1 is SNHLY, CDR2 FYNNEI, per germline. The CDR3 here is CASSVHFSNQPQHF. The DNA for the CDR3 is TGTGCCAGCAGTGTTCACTTTAGCAATCAGCCCCAGCATTTT. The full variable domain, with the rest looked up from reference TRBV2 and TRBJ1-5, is EPEVTQTPSHQVTQMGQEVILRCVPISNHLYFYWYRQILGQKVEFLVSFYNNEISEKSEIFDDQFSVERPDGSNFTLKIRSTKLEDSAMYFCASSVHFSNQPQHFGDGTRLSIL.

The CDR3 region is CASSPSGTETYGYTF. DNA for the CDR3: TGTGCCAGCAGCCCTTCCGGGACGGAGACTTATGGCTACACCTTC. The rearrangement links TRBV9 to TRBJ1-2; TRBD1 is a possible D gene (5 bases). Germline V gene sequence: CDR1 SGDLS, CDR2 YYNGEE. This CDR3 has 15 amino acids. With 4 bases removed from V and 5 bases from J, the gap between germline ends came to 18 bases.